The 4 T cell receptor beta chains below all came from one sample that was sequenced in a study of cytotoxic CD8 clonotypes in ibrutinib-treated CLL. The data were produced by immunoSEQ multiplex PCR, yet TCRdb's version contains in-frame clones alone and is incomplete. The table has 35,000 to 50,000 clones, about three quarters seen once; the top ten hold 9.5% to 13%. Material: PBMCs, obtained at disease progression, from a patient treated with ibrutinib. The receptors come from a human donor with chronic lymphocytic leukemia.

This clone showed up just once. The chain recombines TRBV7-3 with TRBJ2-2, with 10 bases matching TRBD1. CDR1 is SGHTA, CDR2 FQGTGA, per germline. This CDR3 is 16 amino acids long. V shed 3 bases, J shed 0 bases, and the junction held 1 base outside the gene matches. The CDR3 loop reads CASSLTGGANTGELFF. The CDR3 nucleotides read TGTGCCAGCAGCTTGACAGGGGGCGCGAACACCGGGGAGCTGTTTTTT.

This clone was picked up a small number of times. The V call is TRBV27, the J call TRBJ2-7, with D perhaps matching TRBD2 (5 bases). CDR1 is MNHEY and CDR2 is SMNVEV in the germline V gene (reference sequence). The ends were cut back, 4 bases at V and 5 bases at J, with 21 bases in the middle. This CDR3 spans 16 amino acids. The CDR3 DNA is TGTGCCAGCAGTTGGGCTAGCTCCTTTGTATTCGACGAGCAGTACTTC. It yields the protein CASSWASSFVFDEQYF.

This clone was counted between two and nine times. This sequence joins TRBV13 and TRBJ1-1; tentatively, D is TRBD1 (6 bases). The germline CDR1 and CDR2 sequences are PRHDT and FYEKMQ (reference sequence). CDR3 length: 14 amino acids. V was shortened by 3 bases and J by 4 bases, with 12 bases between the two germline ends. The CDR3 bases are TGTGCCAGCAGCTTTCCAGGGGTGGCCACTGAAGCTTTCTTT. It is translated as CASSFPGVATEAFF. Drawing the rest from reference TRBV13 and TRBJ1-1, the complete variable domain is AAGVIQSPRHLIKEKRETATLKCYPIPRHDTVYWYQQGPGQDPQFLISFYEKMQSDKGSIPDRFSAQQFSDYHSELNMSSLELGDSALYFCASSFPGVATEAFFGQGTRLTVV.

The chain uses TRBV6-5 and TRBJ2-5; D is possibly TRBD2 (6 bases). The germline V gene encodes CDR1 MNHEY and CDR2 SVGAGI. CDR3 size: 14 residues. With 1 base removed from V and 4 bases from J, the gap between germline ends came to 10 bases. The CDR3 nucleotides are TGTGCCAGCAGTTACTTTGGCGGGGCAGAGACCCAGTACTTC. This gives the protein CASSYFGGAETQYF.